The subject of this entry is one T cell receptor beta chain. What it binds is unknown. TCRdb re-analysed the 5' RACE reads in MiXCR, keeping a single row per CDR3 protein. Among around 110,000 distinct CDR3 sequences listed, over 9% were seen once. Specified time point: blood at routine non-recurrence follow-up after resection. Whole RNA, which was extracted from tumor, nontumor lung tissue or frozen PBMC, was sequenced without any cell sorting. This sample is drawn from a study of spatial heterogeneity in lung cancer. Study details: Donors were around 70 untreated early-stage non-small cell lung cancer patients.

CDR1 is SNHLY and CDR2 is FYNNEI in the germline V gene. The CDR3 totals 13 residues. V shed 4 bases and J shed 8 bases, with 12 bases lying between them. Overall study results and limits: Detection of ubiquitous tumor TCRs in blood was higher at resection than follow-up.

The chain uses TRBV2 and TRBJ1-5, with a tentative D call TRBD1 (5 bases). Sequencing used PBMCs, obtained at follow-up. The source of this sequence is a male donor with early-stage non-small cell lung cancer. The DNA of the CDR3 is TGTGCCAGCAGTGTTGGGGCGGGAAAGCCCCAGCATTTT. Its translation: CASSVGAGKPQHF.